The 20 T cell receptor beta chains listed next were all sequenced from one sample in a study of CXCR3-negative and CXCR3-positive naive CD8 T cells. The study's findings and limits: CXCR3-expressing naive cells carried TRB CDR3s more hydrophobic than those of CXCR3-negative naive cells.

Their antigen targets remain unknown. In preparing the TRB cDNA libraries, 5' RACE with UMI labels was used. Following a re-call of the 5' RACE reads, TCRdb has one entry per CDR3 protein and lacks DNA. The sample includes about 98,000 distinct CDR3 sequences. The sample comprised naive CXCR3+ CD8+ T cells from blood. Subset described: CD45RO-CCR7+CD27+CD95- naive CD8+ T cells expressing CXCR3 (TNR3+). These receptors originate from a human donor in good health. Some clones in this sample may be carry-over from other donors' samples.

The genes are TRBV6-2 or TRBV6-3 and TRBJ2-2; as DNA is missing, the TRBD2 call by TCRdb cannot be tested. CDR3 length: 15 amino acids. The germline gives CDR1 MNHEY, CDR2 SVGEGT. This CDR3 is CASSSGTSNTGELFF.

This CDR3 is CAISEIGTYEQYF. The rearrangement joins TRBV10-3 to TRBJ2-7. Per germline, CDR1 ENHRY and CDR2 SYGVKD. The CDR3 has 13 residues.

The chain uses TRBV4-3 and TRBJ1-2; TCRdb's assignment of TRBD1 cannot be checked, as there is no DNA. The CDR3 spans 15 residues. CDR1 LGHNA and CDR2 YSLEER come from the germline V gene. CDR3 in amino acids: CASSQDLTENYGYTF.

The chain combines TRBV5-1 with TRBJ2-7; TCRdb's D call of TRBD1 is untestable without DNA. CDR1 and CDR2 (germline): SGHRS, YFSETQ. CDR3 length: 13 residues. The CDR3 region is CASSGQGGYEQYF.

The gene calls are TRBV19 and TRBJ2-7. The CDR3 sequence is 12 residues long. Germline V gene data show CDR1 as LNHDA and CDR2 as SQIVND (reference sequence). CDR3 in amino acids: CASMGNSYEQYF.

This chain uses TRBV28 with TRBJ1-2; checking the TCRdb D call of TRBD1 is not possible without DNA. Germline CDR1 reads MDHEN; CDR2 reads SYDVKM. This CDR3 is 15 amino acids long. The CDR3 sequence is CASSGRQGLNYGYTF.

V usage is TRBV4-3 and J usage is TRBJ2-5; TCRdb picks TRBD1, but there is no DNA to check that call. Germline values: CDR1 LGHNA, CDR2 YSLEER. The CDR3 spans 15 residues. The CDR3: CTSSQVMGAQETQYF.

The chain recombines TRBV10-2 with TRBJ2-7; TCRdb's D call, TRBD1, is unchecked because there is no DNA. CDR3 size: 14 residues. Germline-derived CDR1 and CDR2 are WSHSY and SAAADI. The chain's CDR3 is CASRRDRTFAEQYF.

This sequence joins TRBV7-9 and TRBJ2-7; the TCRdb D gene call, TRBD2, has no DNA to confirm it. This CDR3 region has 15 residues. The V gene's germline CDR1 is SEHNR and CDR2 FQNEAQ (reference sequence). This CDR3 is CASTTERLISYEQYF.

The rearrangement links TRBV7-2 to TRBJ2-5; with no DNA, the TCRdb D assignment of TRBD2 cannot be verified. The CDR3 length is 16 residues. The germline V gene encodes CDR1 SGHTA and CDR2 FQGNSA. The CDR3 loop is CASSLVVAVGGETQYF.

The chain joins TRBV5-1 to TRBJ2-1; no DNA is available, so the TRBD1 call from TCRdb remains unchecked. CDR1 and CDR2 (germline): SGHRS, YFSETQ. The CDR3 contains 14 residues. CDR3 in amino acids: CASSFGQGGDEQFF.

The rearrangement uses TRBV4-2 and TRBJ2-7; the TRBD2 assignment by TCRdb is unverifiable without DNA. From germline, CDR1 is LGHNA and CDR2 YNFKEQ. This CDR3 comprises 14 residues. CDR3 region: CASSQDLGGPEQYF.

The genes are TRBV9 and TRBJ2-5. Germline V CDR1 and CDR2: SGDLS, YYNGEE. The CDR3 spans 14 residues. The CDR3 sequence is CASSPDDPQETQYF.

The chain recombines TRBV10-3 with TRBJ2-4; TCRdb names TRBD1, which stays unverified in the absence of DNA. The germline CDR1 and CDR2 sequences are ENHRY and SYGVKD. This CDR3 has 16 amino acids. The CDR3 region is CAISEPAAGDSDIQYF.

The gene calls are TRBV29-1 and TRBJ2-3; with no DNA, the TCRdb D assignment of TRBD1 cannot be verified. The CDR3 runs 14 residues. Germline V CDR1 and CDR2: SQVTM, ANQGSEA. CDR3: CSVEGLLATDTQYF.

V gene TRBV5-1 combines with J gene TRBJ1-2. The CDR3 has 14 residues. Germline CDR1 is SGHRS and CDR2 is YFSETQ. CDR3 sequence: CASSLRSAADGYTF.

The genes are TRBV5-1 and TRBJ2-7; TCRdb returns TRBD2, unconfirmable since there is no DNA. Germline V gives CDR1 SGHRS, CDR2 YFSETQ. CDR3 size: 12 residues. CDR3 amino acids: CASFSPDGEQYF.

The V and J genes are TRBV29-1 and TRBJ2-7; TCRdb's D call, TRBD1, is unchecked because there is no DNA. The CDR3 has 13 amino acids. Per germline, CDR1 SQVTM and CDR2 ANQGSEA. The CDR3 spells CSVELDRDYEQYF.

The CDR3 spells CASSRQGVVTEAFF. This chain connects TRBV7-9 to TRBJ1-1; TCRdb designates TRBD1, a call that cannot be tested without DNA. CDR1 is SEHNR, CDR2 FQNEAQ, per germline (reference sequence). The CDR3 spans 14 residues.

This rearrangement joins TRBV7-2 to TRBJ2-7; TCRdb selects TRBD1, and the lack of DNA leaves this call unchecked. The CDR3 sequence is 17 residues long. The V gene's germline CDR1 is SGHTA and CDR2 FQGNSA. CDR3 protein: CASSLERGAGPLYEQYF. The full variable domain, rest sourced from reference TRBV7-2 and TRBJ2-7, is GAGVSQSPSNKVTEKGKDVELRCDPISGHTALYWYRQSLGQGLEFLIYFQGNSAPDKSGLPSDRFSAERTGGSVSTLTIQRTQQEDSAVYLCASSLERGAGPLYEQYFGPGTRLTVT.